The 24 T cell receptor beta chains listed next were all sequenced from one sample in a study of response to subunit inactivated influenza vaccine. TCRdb called the RT-PCR reads again in MiXCR, with one record for every CDR3 protein. The sample gives some 500,000 distinct CDR3 sequences, 10% to 15% of which show up once; about an eighth is in the top ten. Sequenced here: PBMCs from blood, sampled roughly 48 days after vaccination. Source of these receptors: a man in his fifties who received an inactivated influenza vaccine.

This clonotype showed up just a few times. CDR3 loop: CATSDPGQINTGELFF. In DNA form, the CDR3 reads TGTGCCACCAGTGACCCGGGACAGATAAACACCGGGGAGCTGTTTTTT. This rearrangement joins TRBV24-1 to TRBJ2-2, with 7 bases aligning to TRBD1. The length of the CDR3 is 16 residues. CDR1 and CDR2 from the germline V gene are KGHDR and SFDVKD. Trimming cost V 4 bases and J 2 bases; bases outside gene matches: 6.

This clonotype has only one observation. J is TRBJ2-3 and V is TRBV2; TRBD2 matches 9 bases. Germline assignment: CDR1 SNHLY and CDR2 FYNNEI. V lost 5 bases to trimming and J lost 9 bases; unmatched junction nucleotides: 6. The CDR3 loop spans 13 amino acids. In DNA form, the CDR3 reads TGTGCCAGCAGTATGGCTAGCGGGGCAACGCAGTATTTT. Amino acids: CASSMASGATQYF.

A few counts support this clonotype. The J gene is TRBJ2-1, the V gene TRBV6-2 or TRBV6-3, with TRBD2 matching 13 bases. J lost 7 bases, V lost 0 bases, and 18 bases had no gene match. The CDR3 length is 21 residues. CDR1 is MNHEY and CDR2 is SVGEGT in the germline V gene. CDR3 loop: CASSYSIAGTSGMPTKNEQFF. The CDR3 nucleotides read TGTGCCAGCAGTTACTCGATCGCCGGGACTAGCGGGATGCCCACCAAAAATGAGCAGTTCTTC.

The chain has TRBV7-6 and TRBJ2-5; 7 bases agree with TRBD1. This CDR3 spans 14 amino acids. The V gene's germline CDR1 is SGHVS and CDR2 FNYEAQ. J lost 5 bases, V lost 5 bases, and 8 bases had no gene match. CDR3 loop: CASSPRQGLETQYF. The CDR3 nucleotides read TGTGCCAGCAGCCCGCGACAGGGTTTGGAGACCCAGTACTTC.

This clonotype has a handful of counts. The chain links TRBV12-3 or TRBV12-4 to TRBJ2-3; D might be TRBD2 (5 bases). V was trimmed by 9 bases and J by 4 bases, leaving 14 bases between them. This CDR3 comprises 13 residues. The CDR3 DNA sequence: TGTGCCAGTAGCGCTAAGGGAGCAGATACGCAGTATTTT. Translating gives CASSAKGADTQYF.

The gene calls are TRBV7-9 and TRBJ2-7, with TRBD2 as a possible D gene (6 bases). The CDR3 runs 16 residues. The germline V gene encodes CDR1 SEHNR and CDR2 FQNEAQ (reference sequence). V gave up 5 bases and J gave up 4 bases, with 21 bases separating them. The CDR3 region is CASSQGGGSRPYEQYF. CDR3 coding DNA: TGTGCCAGCAGCCAGGGAGGTGGGAGCCGTCCTTACGAGCAGTACTTC.

This clonotype occurred a few times. V and J are TRBV30 and TRBJ2-1; 10 positions agree with TRBD1. V trimming: 3 bases; J trimming: 2 bases; junction bases outside the gene matches: 4. The germline V gene has CDR1 GTSNPN and CDR2 SVGIG (reference sequence). The CDR3 is made up of 15 amino acids. CDR3 in DNA: TGTGCCTGGAGCGCCGGGACAGGGGCCTACAATGAGCAGTTCTTC. Its translation: CAWSAGTGAYNEQFF.

V is TRBV28 and J is TRBJ1-2; D is unresolved. Germline CDR1 is MDHEN and CDR2 is SYDVKM. This CDR3 spans 13 amino acids. Trimming pared 5 bases from V and 4 bases from J, leaving 11 bases between. This CDR3 is CASSPGLTYGYTF. CDR3 coding DNA: TGTGCCAGCAGTCCCGGACTCACCTATGGCTACACCTTC.

This clonotype was detected many times. The chain links TRBV5-1 to TRBJ2-7; 13 bases agree with TRBD2. CDR3 length: 14 amino acids. Germline CDR1 and CDR2: SGHRS and YFSETQ. With 4 bases clipped from V and 6 bases from J, the junction kept 4 bases outside the gene matches. CDR3 in DNA: TGCGCCAGCAGCATGAGGACTAGCGGGAGCGAGCAGTACTTC. Residues: CASSMRTSGSEQYF.

This sequence joins TRBV5-1 and TRBJ2-1; D call uncertain. The V end was cut by 0 bases, the J end by 2 bases, with 12 bases between. Germline CDR1 and CDR2: SGHRS and YFSETQ. The CDR3 spans 16 residues. Here the CDR3 DNA reads TGCGCCAGCAGCTTGGCCCAAACTTCCCCCTACAATGAGCAGTTCTTC. Its translation is CASSLAQTSPYNEQFF.

This clonotype has more than one count but fewer than ten. The chain employs TRBV27 and TRBJ2-3, with 12 bases lining up with TRBD2. This CDR3 has 16 residues. Germline-derived CDR1 and CDR2 are MNHEY and SMNVEV (reference sequence). V trimming: 2 bases; J trimming: 5 bases; junction bases outside the gene matches: 5. The CDR3 DNA reads as TGTGCCAGCAGTTTACTAGCGGGAGGGCCTCAAGATACGCAGTATTTT. This sequence encodes CASSLLAGGPQDTQYF.

The J gene is TRBJ2-7, the V gene TRBV11-2, with 9 bases that match TRBD1. J gave up 7 bases and V 5 bases, and 9 bases lay outside the gene matches. Per germline, CDR1 SGHAT and CDR2 FQNNGV. CDR3 length: 14 residues. The CDR3 region has the DNA TGTGCCAGCAGCCACAGACAGGGGGTTTATGAGCAGTACTTC. It is translated as CASSHRQGVYEQYF.

This clonotype was observed a few times. The J gene is TRBJ1-1, the V gene TRBV20-1, with D tentatively TRBD1 (5 bases). V gave up 3 bases and J gave up 4 bases, with 15 bases separating them. The CDR3 consists of 14 residues. The germline V gene has CDR1 DFQATT and CDR2 SNEGSKA (reference sequence). In nucleotides, the CDR3 is TGCAGTGCTAGCCGACAGCCCGGTGGCACTGAAGCTTTCTTT. It yields the protein CSASRQPGGTEAFF.

For this clonotype: One junction end disagrees with the germline gene, perhaps due to a read error. The chain is built from TRBV12-3 or TRBV12-4 and TRBJ2-7; weak D call: TRBD2 (8 bases). The CDR3 consists of 15 residues. In nucleotides, the CDR3 is TGTGCCAACAGTTTTCGGGGGGGACAGTCCTACGAGCAGTACTTC. Its protein product is CANSFRGGQSYEQYF.

This clonotype was found a few times. V is TRBV5-1 and J is TRBJ2-3; TRBD1 matches 8 bases. The CDR3 is made up of 15 amino acids. The trim removed 1 base at V and 5 bases at J, leaving 6 bases unmatched. Germline V gene sequence: CDR1 SGHRS, CDR2 YFSETQ. The CDR3 loop is CASSLQGASQDTQYF. CDR3 nucleotides: TGCGCCAGCAGCTTGCAGGGGGCGAGCCAAGATACGCAGTATTTT.

This clonotype was seen only a few times. This chain connects TRBV11-2 to TRBJ2-3; 8 nucleotides agree with TRBD2. The CDR3 covers 16 residues. CDR1 and CDR2 from the germline V gene are SGHAT and FQNNGV. The V segment lost 1 base and the J segment 0 bases; nucleotides outside the gene matches: 3. The CDR3 here is CASSLAAGGSTDTQYF. The CDR3 region has the DNA TGTGCCAGCAGCTTAGCCGCGGGGGGCAGCACAGATACGCAGTATTTT.

The chain uses TRBV6-2 or TRBV6-3 and TRBJ2-3; 10 bases are a match to TRBD2. The CDR3 consists of 17 residues. Trimming took 2 bases from V and 1 from J; bases not matched to a gene: 6. CDR1 is MNHEY and CDR2 is SVGEGT in the germline V gene. This chain's CDR3 is CASSYGASGSRTDTQYF. CDR3 bases: TGTGCCAGCAGTTACGGGGCTAGCGGGAGCCGCACAGATACGCAGTATTTT.

This clonotype was picked up many times. The chain carries TRBV5-1 and TRBJ2-1; 7 bases agree with TRBD2. After removal of 2 bases from V and 4 bases from J, the junction contained 6 bases not matched to a gene. Germline-derived CDR1 and CDR2 are SGHRS and YFSETQ. The CDR3 is made up of 15 amino acids. CDR3 sequence (DNA): TGCGCCAGCAGCTTTCTAGCGGAAGTTTACAATGAGCAGTTCTTC. It specifies CASSFLAEVYNEQFF.

The rearrangement uses TRBV25-1 and TRBJ2-7, with 10 bases lining up with TRBD1. Germline V gene data show CDR1 as MGHDK and CDR2 as SYGVNS. The CDR3 covers 15 residues. The junction had 5 bases not matched to a gene; V was cut back by 1 base and J by 5 bases. This CDR3 is CASSEWGTGVHEQYF. In DNA form, the CDR3 reads TGTGCCAGCAGTGAATGGGGGACAGGGGTCCACGAGCAGTACTTC.

This clonotype turned up a few times. The chain couples TRBV6-4 to TRBJ2-1; the match to TRBD2 covers 10 bases. Per the germline V gene, CDR1 is MRHNA and CDR2 is SNTAGT. The CDR3 runs 14 residues. J gave up 9 bases and V 10 bases, and 12 bases lay outside the gene matches. In DNA form, the CDR3 reads TGTGCCACGGCCCGGCTAGCGGGAGATCGTGAGCAGTTCTTC. It codes for CATARLAGDREQFF.

This clonotype has only a few counts. This rearrangement joins TRBV10-3 to TRBJ2-3; D unresolved. The CDR3 covers 14 residues. From germline, CDR1 is ENHRY and CDR2 SYGVKD. Trimming took off 3 bases at V and 0 bases at J, with 7 bases between the two ends. The CDR3 loop is CAISDLSSTDTQYF. The CDR3 bases are TGTGCCATCAGTGATCTTAGCAGCACAGATACGCAGTATTTT.

This clonotype showed up many times. The chain is built from TRBV10-3 and TRBJ2-1; D gene ambiguous. CDR1 and CDR2 (germline): ENHRY, SYGVKD. V was shortened by 8 bases and J by 5 bases, with 19 bases between the two germline ends. CDR3 length equals 15 residues. The CDR3 is CAIASSGERNNEQFF. The CDR3 bases are TGTGCCATCGCATCGTCTGGGGAACGTAACAATGAGCAGTTCTTC.

This clonotype was seen a handful of times. The chain combines TRBV20-1 with TRBJ2-4, with D perhaps matching TRBD2 (6 bases). V lost 3 bases to trimming and J lost 0 bases, with 9 bases between them. This CDR3 has 14 amino acids. Per the germline V gene, CDR1 is DFQATT and CDR2 is SNEGSKA (reference sequence). CDR3 protein: CSAREGTAKNIQYF. The DNA of the CDR3 is TGCAGTGCTAGGGAGGGGACAGCCAAAAACATTCAGTACTTC.

V usage is TRBV14 and J usage is TRBJ1-2; 9 bases are a match to TRBD1. V dropped 5 bases and J dropped 6; count of bases not matched to a gene: 16. The germline CDR1 and CDR2 sequences are SGHDN and FVKESK. This CDR3 region has 17 residues. Here the CDR3 DNA reads TGTGCCAGCAGCTCTAGTTGGACAGGGGTTCGTGGCGATGGCTACACCTTC. Protein sequence: CASSSSWTGVRGDGYTF. Full variable domain (remainder filled in from reference TRBV14 and TRBJ1-2): EAGVTQFPSHSVIEKGQTVTLRCDPISGHDNLYWYRRVMGKEIKFLLHFVKESKQDESGMPNNRFLAERTGGTYSTLKVQPAELEDSGVYFCASSSSWTGVRGDGYTFGSGTRLTVV.